These 29 T cell receptor beta chains were sequenced from one sample in a study of OX40 agonist ivuxolimab in advanced cancers. The data were produced by immunoSEQ multiplex PCR, yet TCRdb's version contains in-frame clones alone and is incomplete. The table includes around 10,000 clones, over 65% detected once. This specimen consisted of CD4+ or CD8+ T cells sorted from blood, obtained in a trial of the OX40 agonist ivuxolimab. Receptors originate from an adult with an advanced solid tumor such as melanoma, head and neck, liver or kidney cancer.

V usage is TRBV7-8 and J usage is TRBJ1-4; D remains unclear. The CDR3 extends over 14 amino acids. Germline V gene sequence: CDR1 SGHVS, CDR2 FQNEAQ. V was pared by 5 bases and J by 6 bases, with 13 bases between. The CDR3 sequence: CASSAGWADEKLFF. The CDR3 DNA reads as TGTGCCAGCAGCGCGGGCTGGGCGGATGAAAAACTGTTTTTT. The full variable domain, with the rest looked up from reference TRBV7-8 and TRBJ1-4, is GAGVSQSPRYKVAKRGQDVALRCDPISGHVSLFWYQQALGQGPEFLTYFQNEAQLDKSGLPSDRFFAERPEGSVSTLKIQRTQQEDSAVYLCASSAGWADEKLFFGSGTQLSVL.

The rearrangement joins TRBV11-2 to TRBJ2-7; D is perhaps TRBD2 (6 bases). Germline V gene data show CDR1 as SGHAT and CDR2 as FQNNGV. Trimming took 2 bases from V and 0 from J, leaving 11 bases between them. The CDR3 loop spans 15 amino acids. DNA for the CDR3: TGTGCCAGCAGCTTAATAGCGGATAGCTCCTACGAGCAGTACTTC. Translating gives CASSLIADSSYEQYF.

In this sample, this clone turned up a few times. J is TRBJ1-5 and V is TRBV6-5; D is unclear. Trimming took 4 bases from V and 3 from J, leaving 13 bases between them. This CDR3 region has 15 residues. From germline, CDR1 is MNHEY and CDR2 SVGAGI. The CDR3 is CASSLKAPINQPQHF. For the CDR3, the DNA is TGTGCCAGCAGTTTAAAGGCCCCAATCAATCAGCCCCAGCATTTT.

V is TRBV9 and J is TRBJ2-7, with D uncertain. The germline gives CDR1 SGDLS, CDR2 YYNGEE. This CDR3 comprises 16 residues. Trimming left V 4 bases short and J 3 bases short, with 20 bases between. In DNA form, the CDR3 reads TGTGCCAGCAGCCCCCAGACCATGGGATGGGGCTACGAGCAGTACTTC. Protein: CASSPQTMGWGYEQYF.

The rearrangement joins TRBV9 to TRBJ1-5; D call uncertain. Germline V lookup: CDR1 SGDLS, CDR2 YYNGEE. This CDR3 has 12 amino acids. Trimming stripped 2 bases from V and 9 bases from J, with 9 bases between. CDR3 nucleotides: TGTGCCAGCAGCGTCGAAGGAGGGCCCCAGCATTTT. This translates into CASSVEGGPQHF.

The V gene is TRBV10-1, the J gene TRBJ2-1; D remains unclear. The V gene's germline CDR1 is WNHNN and CDR2 SYGVQD (reference sequence). Deletions cut 4 bases from V and 6 bases from J, with 7 bases between. The CDR3 sequence is 12 residues long. CDR3 protein: CASSGQANEQFF. In DNA form, the CDR3 reads TGCGCCAGCAGTGGTCAAGCCAATGAGCAGTTCTTC.

J is TRBJ2-3 and V is TRBV5-6; 7 bases align to TRBD2. This CDR3 has 16 amino acids. Germline CDR1 is SGHDT and CDR2 is YYEEEE. Trimming at V came to 4 bases and at J to 3 bases, leaving 11 bases not matched to a gene. CDR3 in DNA: TGTGCCAGCAGCCGCCTAACGGGACTACAGACAGATACGCAGTATTTT. It codes for CASSRLTGLQTDTQYF.

This rearrangement joins TRBV4-1 to TRBJ2-7; 8 bases are a match to TRBD1. From germline, CDR1 is MGHRA and CDR2 YSYEKL. The CDR3 spans 15 residues. J gave up 4 bases and V 1 base, and 6 bases lay outside the gene matches. The CDR3 spells CASSQGQGAGYEQYF. The CDR3 DNA reads TGCGCCAGCAGCCAAGGCCAGGGGGCTGGGTACGAGCAGTACTTC.

CDR3 DNA: TGTGCCAGCAGCGGAAGTCTGGAAAGCTACGAGCAGTACTTC. It specifies CASSGSLESYEQYF. The chain combines TRBV9 with TRBJ2-7; D ambiguous. V gave up 3 bases and J gave up 3 bases, with 13 bases separating them. The CDR3 is 14 residues long. CDR1 SGDLS and CDR2 YYNGEE come from the germline V gene.

A note on this clone: The junction differs from germline at one of its ends, possibly a read error. The chain has TRBV10-1 and TRBJ2-7, with D perhaps TRBD1 or TRBD2 (5 bases each). Germline V CDR1 and CDR2: WNHNN, SYGVQD (reference sequence). The CDR3 has 9 amino acids. CDR3 bases: TGCGCCAGCCGGGACGAGCAGTGCTTC. This codes for CASRDEQCF.

V gene TRBV11-2 combines with J gene TRBJ2-7; 12 positions match TRBD2. This CDR3 is 15 amino acids long. The junction had 9 bases not matched to a gene; V was cut back by 5 bases and J by 7 bases. Per germline, CDR1 SGHAT and CDR2 FQNNGV. This CDR3 reads CASSALTSGSDEQYF. The CDR3 DNA follows: TGTGCCAGCAGCGCCCTGACTAGCGGGAGTGATGAGCAGTACTTC.

This clone was detected a few times. J is TRBJ2-3 and V is TRBV27; 7 bases match TRBD1. The CDR3 has 16 residues. Per germline, CDR1 MNHEY and CDR2 SMNVEV (reference sequence). V trimming: 5 bases; J trimming: 0 bases; junction bases outside the gene matches: 8. For the CDR3, the DNA is TGTGCCAGCAGTCCGAACCGCAGGGGGAGCACAGATACGCAGTATTTT. It specifies CASSPNRRGSTDTQYF.

This clone was counted only a few times. This chain links TRBV7-6 with TRBJ2-2; weak D call: TRBD1 (6 bases). Germline V gene sequence: CDR1 SGHVS, CDR2 FNYEAQ. The CDR3 totals 16 residues. The V gene lost 5 bases and the J gene lost 1 base, with 14 bases spanning the gap. The CDR3 reads CASSPRDILNTGELFF. In DNA, the CDR3 is TGTGCCAGCAGCCCTCGGGACATTCTGAACACCGGGGAGCTGTTTTTT.

This chain joins TRBV7-9 and TRBJ1-4, with 8 bases identical to TRBD1. This CDR3 is 16 amino acids long. Germline CDR1 is SEHNR and CDR2 is FQNEAQ (reference sequence). V shed 8 bases and J 6 bases; nucleotides not matched to a gene: 14. This CDR3 reads CASVPAHQGAHEKLFF. The DNA of the CDR3 is TGTGCCAGCGTCCCAGCCCACCAGGGGGCCCATGAAAAACTGTTTTTT. The variable domain in full, completed from reference TRBV7-9 and TRBJ1-4, reads DTGVSQNPRHKITKRGQNVTFRCDPISEHNRLYWYRQTLGQGPEFLTYFQNEAQLEKSRLLSDRFSAERPKGSFSTLEIQRTEQGDSAMYLCASVPAHQGAHEKLFFGSGTQLSVL.

The J gene is TRBJ2-1, the V gene TRBV27; 10 bases align to TRBD2. Germline loops: CDR1 MNHEY, CDR2 SMNVEV (reference sequence). With V trimmed by 7 bases and J by 7 bases, 13 bases remained unmatched. The CDR3 length is 16 residues. The CDR3 region is CASTSAAGGWVNEQFF. For the CDR3, the DNA is TGTGCCAGCACCTCGGCAGCGGGAGGGTGGGTAAATGAGCAGTTCTTC.

The chain is built from TRBV11-2 and TRBJ2-7; 8 nucleotides agree with TRBD2. Germline lookup yields CDR1 SGHAT and CDR2 FQNNGV. Unmatched junction bases numbered 8, after V lost 6 bases and J lost 1 base. This CDR3 is built from 15 residues. This chain's CDR3 is CASRIGGGLSYEQYF. CDR3 nucleotide sequence: TGTGCCAGCAGGATCGGCGGGGGGCTTTCCTACGAGCAGTACTTC.

This rearrangement joins TRBV9 to TRBJ2-5; 10 nucleotides match TRBD1. The CDR3 sequence is 15 residues long. Looked up from germline, CDR1 is SGDLS and CDR2 is YYNGEE. The J segment lost 5 bases and the V segment lost 0 bases, leaving 4 bases of the junction unmatched. CDR3 loop: CASSVGTGGWETQYF. CDR3 in DNA: TGTGCCAGCAGCGTAGGGACAGGGGGGTGGGAGACCCAGTACTTC.

V is TRBV19 and J is TRBJ2-2; 7 bases map to TRBD2. V shed 10 bases and J 0 bases; nucleotides not matched to a gene: 5. CDR1 is LNHDA and CDR2 is SQIVND in the germline V gene (reference sequence). The CDR3 extends over 14 amino acids. CDR3 DNA sequence: TGTGCCACCACTCGGGGGGCGAACACCGGGGAGCTGTTTTTT. This gives the protein CATTRGANTGELFF.

The V and J genes are TRBV7-9 and TRBJ2-7, with D possibly being TRBD1 or TRBD2 (5 bases each). CDR1 is SEHNR, CDR2 FQNEAQ, per germline (reference sequence). V lost 1 base, J lost 5 bases, and 15 bases lay in between. CDR3 size: 15 residues. CDR3 amino acids: CASSLVLRGGDEQYF. Written as DNA, the CDR3 is TGTGCCAGCAGCTTAGTTCTACGGGGCGGCGACGAGCAGTACTTC.

This rearrangement joins TRBV6-1 to TRBJ2-7, with D unclear. The CDR3 contains 13 residues. V lost 4 bases, J lost 3 bases, and 10 bases lay in between. Per the germline V gene, CDR1 is MNHNS and CDR2 is SASEGT. The CDR3 nucleotides read TGTGCCAGCAGTGCGGCGTCAGTCTACGAGCAGTACTTC. This sequence encodes CASSAASVYEQYF.

Only a few counts were recorded for this clone. The chain employs TRBV6-5 and TRBJ1-1; D is uncertain. This CDR3 has 13 amino acids. V was shortened by 7 bases and J by 6 bases, with 15 bases between the two germline ends. Germline V gives CDR1 MNHEY, CDR2 SVGAGI. The CDR3 DNA is TGTGCCAGCACCCGGGGAGGGATCGCTGAAGCTTTCTTT. This sequence encodes CASTRGGIAEAFF.

The chain carries TRBV5-6 and TRBJ2-3; no clear D. The CDR3 runs to 12 residues. Trimming took off 0 bases at V and 14 bases at J, with 13 bases between the two ends. Germline V gives CDR1 SGHDT, CDR2 YYEEEE. This chain's CDR3 is CASSLELGYSYF. CDR3 in DNA: TGTGCCAGCAGCTTGGAGCTAGGTTATTCGTATTTT.

The chain carries TRBV4-2 and TRBJ2-7, with TRBD1 matching over 10 bases. V shed 0 bases, J shed 2 bases, and the junction held 4 bases outside the gene matches. CDR1 and CDR2 (germline): LGHNA, YNFKEQ. The CDR3 has 16 amino acids. CDR3 nucleotides: TGTGCCAGCAGCCAAGAGGGGACAGGGGCGACCTACGAGCAGTACTTC. Translation: CASSQEGTGATYEQYF.

The gene calls are TRBV10-3 and TRBJ2-5, with D tentatively TRBD1 (5 bases). Trimming removed 10 bases at V and 5 bases at J, with 17 bases between. The CDR3 has 13 amino acids. In germline, CDR1 is ENHRY, CDR2 SYGVKD. The CDR3: CASRNPSGETQYF. The CDR3 DNA reads TGTGCCAGCAGAAACCCCTCAGGGGAGACCCAGTACTTC.

By share, this clone counts as large (0.1 to 1%). V is TRBV27 and J is TRBJ1-5, with unresolved D. From germline, CDR1 is MNHEY and CDR2 SMNVEV (reference sequence). V was shortened by 5 bases and J by 0 bases, with 11 bases between the two germline ends. This CDR3 has 15 residues. The CDR3: CASSAFSNSNQPQHF. The CDR3 DNA sequence: TGTGCCAGCAGTGCATTCAGCAATAGCAATCAGCCCCAGCATTTT.

The chain recombines TRBV7-9 with TRBJ1-5; D gene ambiguous. Trimming took off 2 bases at V and 4 bases at J, with 6 bases between the two ends. Germline V gene data show CDR1 as SEHNR and CDR2 as FQNEAQ (reference sequence). This CDR3 spans 13 amino acids. The CDR3, as DNA: TGTGCCAGCAGCTTAAACTATAATCAGCCCCAGCATTTT. Translation: CASSLNYNQPQHF.

The chain has TRBV11-2 and TRBJ2-5; D may correspond to TRBD1 or TRBD2 (7 bases each). This CDR3 is 17 amino acids long. Germline CDR1 reads SGHAT; CDR2 reads FQNNGV. V was cut by 0 bases and J by 5 bases, with 19 bases left in between. In DNA form, the CDR3 reads TGTGCCAGCAGCTTAGATCTCACCCAGGGGGGGTTGGAGACCCAGTACTTC. It is translated as CASSLDLTQGGLETQYF.

The chain recombines TRBV27 with TRBJ1-6; perhaps TRBD1 as D (6 bases). Trimming pared 6 bases from V and 7 bases from J, leaving 10 bases between. The CDR3 spans 13 residues. Germline-derived CDR1 and CDR2 are MNHEY and SMNVEV (reference sequence). The CDR3: CASRGGRNSPLHF. The CDR3 DNA reads as TGTGCCAGCAGGGGGGGGCGGAATTCACCCCTCCACTTT.

V and J are TRBV7-2 and TRBJ1-3, with 7 bases fitting TRBD1. Germline V gives CDR1 SGHTA, CDR2 FQGNSA. V lost 5 bases to trimming and J lost 0 bases; unmatched junction nucleotides: 16. The CDR3 has 19 amino acids. CDR3 bases: TGTGCCAGCAGCGCACGACAGGGTTTGAACCTATACTCTGGAAACACCATATATTTT. Its translation is CASSARQGLNLYSGNTIYF.